Included here is one TCR beta chain sequence, with context. These data belong to a study of blood T cell repertoires in COVID-19. The assay was immunoSEQ multiplex PCR, and TCRdb's table has in-frame clones only and misses some. The table has around 200,000 clones, about nine tenths seen once. Germline CDR1 is MRHNA and CDR2 is SNTAGT. The CDR3 is 14 residues long. V lost 4 bases and J lost 7; bases outside the gene matches: 6. The sample was PBMCs or T cells enriched from blood (not recorded which). The source is a woman younger than 35 who had recovered from COVID-19. The chain links TRBV6-4 to TRBJ2-2; TRBD1 agrees at 7 bases. CDR3 amino acids: CASSVEGANGELFF. DNA for the CDR3: TGTGCCAGCAGTGTAGAGGGGGCGAACGGGGAGCTGTTTTTT.